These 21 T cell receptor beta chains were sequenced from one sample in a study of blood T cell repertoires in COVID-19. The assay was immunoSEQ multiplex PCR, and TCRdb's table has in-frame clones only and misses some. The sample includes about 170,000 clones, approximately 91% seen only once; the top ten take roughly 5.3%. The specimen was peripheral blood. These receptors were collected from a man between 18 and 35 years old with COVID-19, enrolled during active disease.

The chain's CDR3 is CASSLVGSTDTQYF. The CDR3 region has the DNA TGTGCCAGCAGCTTAGTCGGGAGCACAGATACGCAGTATTTT. The chain has TRBV11-2 and TRBJ2-3; no clear D. The CDR3 consists of 14 residues. The germline gives CDR1 SGHAT, CDR2 FQNNGV. The germline V and J ends were trimmed by 1 base and 0 bases, with 5 bases remaining between them.

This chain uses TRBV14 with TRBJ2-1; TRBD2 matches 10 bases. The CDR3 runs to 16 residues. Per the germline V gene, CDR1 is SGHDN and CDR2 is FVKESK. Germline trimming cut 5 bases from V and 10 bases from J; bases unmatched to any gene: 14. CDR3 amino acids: CASSEGSSGSSWEQFF. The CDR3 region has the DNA TGTGCCAGCAGCGAAGGTTCTAGCGGGAGTTCATGGGAGCAGTTCTTC.

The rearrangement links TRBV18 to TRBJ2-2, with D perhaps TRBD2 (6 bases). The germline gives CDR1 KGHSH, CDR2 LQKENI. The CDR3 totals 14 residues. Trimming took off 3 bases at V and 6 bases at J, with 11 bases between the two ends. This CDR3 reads CASSPTSPSGELFF. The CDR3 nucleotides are TGTGCCAGCTCACCGACTAGTCCGTCCGGGGAGCTGTTTTTT.

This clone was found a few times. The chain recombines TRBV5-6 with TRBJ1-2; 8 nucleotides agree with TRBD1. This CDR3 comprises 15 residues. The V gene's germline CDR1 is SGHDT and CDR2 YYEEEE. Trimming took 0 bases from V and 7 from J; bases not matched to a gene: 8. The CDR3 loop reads CASSLGRTGWSGYTF. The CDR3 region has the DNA TGTGCCAGCAGCTTGGGCCGGACAGGGTGGAGTGGCTACACCTTC.

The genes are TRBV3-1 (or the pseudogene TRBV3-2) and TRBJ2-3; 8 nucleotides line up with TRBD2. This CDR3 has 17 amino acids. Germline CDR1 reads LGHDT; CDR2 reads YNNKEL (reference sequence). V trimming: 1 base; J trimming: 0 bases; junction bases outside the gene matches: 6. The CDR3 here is CASSQGLSGGSTDTQYF. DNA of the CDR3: TGTGCCAGCAGCCAAGGGTTATCGGGAGGGAGCACAGATACGCAGTATTTT.

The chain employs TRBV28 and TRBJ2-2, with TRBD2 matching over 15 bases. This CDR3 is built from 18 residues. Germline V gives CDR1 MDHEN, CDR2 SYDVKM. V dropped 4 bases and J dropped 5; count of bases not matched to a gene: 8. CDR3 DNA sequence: TGTGCCAGCAGTTCCCCTCGGGGACTAGCGGGAGGTACCGGGGAGCTGTTTTTT. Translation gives CASSSPRGLAGGTGELFF.

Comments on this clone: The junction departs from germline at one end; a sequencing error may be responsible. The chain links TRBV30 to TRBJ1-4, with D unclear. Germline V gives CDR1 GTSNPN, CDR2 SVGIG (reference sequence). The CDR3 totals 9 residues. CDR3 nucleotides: TGTGCCTGGAGTGTACGAGGTGGGTTT. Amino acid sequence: CAWSVRGGF. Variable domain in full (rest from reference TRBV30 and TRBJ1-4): SQTIHQWPATLVQPVGSPLSLECTVEGTSNPNLYWYRQAAGRGLQLLFYSVGIGQISSEVPQNLSASRPQDRQFILSSKKLLLSDSGFYLCAWSVRGGFGSGTQLSVL.

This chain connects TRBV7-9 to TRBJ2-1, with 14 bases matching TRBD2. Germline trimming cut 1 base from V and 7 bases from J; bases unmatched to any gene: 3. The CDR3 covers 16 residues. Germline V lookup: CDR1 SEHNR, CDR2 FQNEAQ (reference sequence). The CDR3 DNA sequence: TGTGCCAGCAGCTTAGGACTAGCGGGAGGGCCAAATGAGCAGTTCTTC. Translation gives CASSLGLAGGPNEQFF. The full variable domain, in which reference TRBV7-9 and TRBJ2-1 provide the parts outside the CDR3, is DTGVSQNPRHKITKRGQNVTFRCDPISEHNRLYWYRQTLGQGPEFLTYFQNEAQLEKSRLLSDRFSAERPKGSFSTLEIQRTEQGDSAMYLCASSLGLAGGPNEQFFGPGTRLTVL.

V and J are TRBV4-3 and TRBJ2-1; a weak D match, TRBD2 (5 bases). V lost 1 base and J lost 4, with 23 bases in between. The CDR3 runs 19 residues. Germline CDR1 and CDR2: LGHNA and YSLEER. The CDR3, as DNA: TGCGCCAGCAGCCAAGGTTGGTTTCTCGGGGATTCCAAATACAATGAGCAGTTCTTC. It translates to CASSQGWFLGDSKYNEQFF.

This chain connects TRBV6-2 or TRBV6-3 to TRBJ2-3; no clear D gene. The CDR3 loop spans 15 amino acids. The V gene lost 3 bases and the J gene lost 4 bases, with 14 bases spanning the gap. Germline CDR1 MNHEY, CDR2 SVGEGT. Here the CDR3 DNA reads TGTGCCAGCAGTTATTTCACCGCGAACTCAGATACGCAGTATTTT. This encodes CASSYFTANSDTQYF.

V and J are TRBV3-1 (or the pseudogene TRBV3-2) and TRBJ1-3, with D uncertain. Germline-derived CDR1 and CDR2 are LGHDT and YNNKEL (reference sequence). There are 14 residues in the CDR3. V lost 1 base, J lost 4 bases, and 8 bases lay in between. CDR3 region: CASSQGPVGNTIYF. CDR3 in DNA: TGTGCCAGCAGCCAAGGTCCAGTAGGAAACACCATATATTTT.

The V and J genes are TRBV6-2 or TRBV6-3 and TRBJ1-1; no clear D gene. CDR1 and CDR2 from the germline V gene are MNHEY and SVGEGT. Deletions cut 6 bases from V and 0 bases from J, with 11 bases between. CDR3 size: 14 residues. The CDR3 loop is CASSLGGLNTEAFF. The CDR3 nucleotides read TGTGCCAGCAGCCTCGGAGGGCTGAACACTGAAGCTTTCTTT.

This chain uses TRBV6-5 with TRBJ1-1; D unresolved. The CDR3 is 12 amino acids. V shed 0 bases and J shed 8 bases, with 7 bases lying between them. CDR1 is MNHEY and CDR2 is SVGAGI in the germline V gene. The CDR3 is CASSYSGEEAFF. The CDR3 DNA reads TGTGCCAGCAGTTACTCCGGAGAAGAAGCTTTCTTT.

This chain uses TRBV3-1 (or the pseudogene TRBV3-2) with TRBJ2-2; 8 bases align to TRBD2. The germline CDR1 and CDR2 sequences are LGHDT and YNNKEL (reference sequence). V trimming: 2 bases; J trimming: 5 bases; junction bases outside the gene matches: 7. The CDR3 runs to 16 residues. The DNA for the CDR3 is TGTGCCAGCAGCCAATTAGCGGGAAAGGGGACCGGGGAGCTGTTTTTT. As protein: CASSQLAGKGTGELFF.

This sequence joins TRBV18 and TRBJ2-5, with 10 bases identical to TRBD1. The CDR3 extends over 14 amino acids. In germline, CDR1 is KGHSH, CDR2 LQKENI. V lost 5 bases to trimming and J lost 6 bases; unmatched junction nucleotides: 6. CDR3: CASSTGTGEQTQYF. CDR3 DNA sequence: TGTGCCAGCTCAACCGGGACAGGGGAACAGACCCAGTACTTC.

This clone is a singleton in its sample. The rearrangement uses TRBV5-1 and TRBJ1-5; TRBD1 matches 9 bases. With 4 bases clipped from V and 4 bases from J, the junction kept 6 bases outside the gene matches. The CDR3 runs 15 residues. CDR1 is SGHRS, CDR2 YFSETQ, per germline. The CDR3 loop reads CASSPTGGSNQPQHF. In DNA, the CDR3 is TGCGCCAGCAGCCCGACAGGGGGATCAAATCAGCCCCAGCATTTT.

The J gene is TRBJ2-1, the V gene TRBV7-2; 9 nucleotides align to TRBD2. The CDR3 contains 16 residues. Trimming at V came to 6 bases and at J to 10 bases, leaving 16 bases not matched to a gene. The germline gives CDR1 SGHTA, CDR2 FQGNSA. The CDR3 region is CASSRQTSGSTFEQFF. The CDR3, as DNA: TGTGCCAGCAGTCGCCAGACTAGCGGCTCTACGTTCGAGCAGTTCTTC.

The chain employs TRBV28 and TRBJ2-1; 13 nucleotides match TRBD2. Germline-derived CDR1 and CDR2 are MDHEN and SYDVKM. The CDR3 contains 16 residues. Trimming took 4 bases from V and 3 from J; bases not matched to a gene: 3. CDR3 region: CASSWGLAGSYNEQFF. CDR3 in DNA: TGTGCCAGCAGTTGGGGACTAGCGGGAAGCTACAATGAGCAGTTCTTC. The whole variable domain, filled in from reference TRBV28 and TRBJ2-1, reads DVKVTQSSRYLVKRTGEKVFLECVQDMDHENMFWYRQDPGLGLRLIYFSYDVKMKEKGDIPEGYSVSREKKERFSLILESASTNQTSMYLCASSWGLAGSYNEQFFGPGTRLTVL.

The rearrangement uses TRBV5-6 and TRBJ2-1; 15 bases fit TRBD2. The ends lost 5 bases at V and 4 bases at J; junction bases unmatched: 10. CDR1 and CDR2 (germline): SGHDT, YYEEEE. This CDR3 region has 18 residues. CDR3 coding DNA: TGTGCCAGCAGGTGGGGACTAGCGGGGGGTATCGAATACAATGAGCAGTTCTTC. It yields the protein CASRWGLAGGIEYNEQFF.

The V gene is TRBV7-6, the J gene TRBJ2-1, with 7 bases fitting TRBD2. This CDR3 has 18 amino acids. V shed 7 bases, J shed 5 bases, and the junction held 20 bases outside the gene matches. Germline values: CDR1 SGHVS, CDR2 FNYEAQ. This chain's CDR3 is CASIPTSWGGPPHNEQFF. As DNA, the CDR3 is TGTGCCAGCATCCCTACATCATGGGGAGGGCCGCCCCACAATGAGCAGTTCTTC. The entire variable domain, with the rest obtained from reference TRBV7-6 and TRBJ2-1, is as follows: GAGVSQSPRYKVTKRGQDVALRCDPISGHVSLYWYRQALGQGPEFLTYFNYEAQQDKSGLPNDRFSAERPEGSISTLTIQRTEQRDSAMYRCASIPTSWGGPPHNEQFFGPGTRLTVL.

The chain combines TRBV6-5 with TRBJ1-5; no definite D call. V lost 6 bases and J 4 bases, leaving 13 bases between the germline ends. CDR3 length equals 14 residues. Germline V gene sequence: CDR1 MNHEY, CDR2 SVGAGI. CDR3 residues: CASSDGRENQPQHF. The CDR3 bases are TGTGCCAGCAGCGACGGACGGGAAAATCAGCCCCAGCATTTT.